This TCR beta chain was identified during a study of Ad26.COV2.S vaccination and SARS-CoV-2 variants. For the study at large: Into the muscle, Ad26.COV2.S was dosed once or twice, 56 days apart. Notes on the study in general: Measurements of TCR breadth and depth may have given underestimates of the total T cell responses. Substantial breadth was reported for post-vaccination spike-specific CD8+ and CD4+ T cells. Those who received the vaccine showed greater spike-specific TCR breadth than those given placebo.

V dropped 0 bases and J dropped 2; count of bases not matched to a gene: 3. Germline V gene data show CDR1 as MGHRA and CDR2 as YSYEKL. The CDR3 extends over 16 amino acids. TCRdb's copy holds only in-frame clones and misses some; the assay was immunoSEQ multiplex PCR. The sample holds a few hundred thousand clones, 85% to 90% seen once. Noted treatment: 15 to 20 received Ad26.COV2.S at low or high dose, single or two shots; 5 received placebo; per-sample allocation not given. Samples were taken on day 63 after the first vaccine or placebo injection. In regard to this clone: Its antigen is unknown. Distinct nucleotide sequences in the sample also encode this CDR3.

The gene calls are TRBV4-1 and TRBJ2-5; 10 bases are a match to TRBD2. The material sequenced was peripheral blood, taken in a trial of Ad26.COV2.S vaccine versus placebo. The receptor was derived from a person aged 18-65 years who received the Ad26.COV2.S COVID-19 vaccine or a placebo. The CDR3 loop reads CASSQEGTSAQETQYF. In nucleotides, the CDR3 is TGCGCCAGCAGCCAAGAGGGGACTAGCGCACAAGAGACCCAGTACTTC.